What follows are 14 T cell receptor beta chains derived from one specimen sequenced in a study of cytomegalovirus exposure and HLA in healthy donors. 60 Vbeta and 13 Jbeta primers were used in PCR. Libraries were prepared by immunoSEQ multiplex PCR; TCRdb keeps only in-frame clonotypes and omits some of them. Of approximately 150,000 clones in the sample, roughly 76% were seen once. The sequencing sample was made of PBMCs. The receptors originated from a woman in her 30s in good health and CMV-seronegative.

The chain combines TRBV11-1 with TRBJ1-2; 7 positions agree with TRBD1. The germline V gene encodes CDR1 SGHAT and CDR2 FQDESV (reference sequence). V lost 5 bases, J lost 7 bases, and 7 bases stayed unmatched. The CDR3 consists of 13 residues. The CDR3 sequence: CASSQIRQGGYTF. DNA for the CDR3: TGTGCCAGCAGCCAGATTAGACAGGGTGGCTACACCTTC.

This clone showed up just a few times. This chain connects TRBV5-1 to TRBJ1-1; no clear D gene. V lost 0 bases and J lost 3, with 9 bases in between. This CDR3 has 14 residues. Looked up from germline, CDR1 is SGHRS and CDR2 is YFSETQ. CDR3 in DNA: TGCGCCAGCAGCTTGGGGGAGACTTACACTGAAGCTTTCTTT. This gives the protein CASSLGETYTEAFF.

About this clone itself: This sample also contains other DNA sequences that code for the same CDR3. V and J are TRBV18 and TRBJ2-7; perhaps TRBD2 as D (5 bases). This CDR3 is 14 amino acids long. Germline CDR1 is KGHSH and CDR2 is LQKENI. The germline V and J ends were trimmed by 2 bases and 0 bases, with 8 bases remaining between them. The CDR3 reads CASSPGESSYEQYF. CDR3 nucleotide sequence: TGTGCCAGCTCACCAGGGGAGAGCTCCTACGAGCAGTACTTC.

The rearrangement uses TRBV7-9 and TRBJ1-4; D is uncertain. Germline V CDR1 and CDR2: SEHNR, FQNEAQ (reference sequence). The germline V and J ends were trimmed by 5 bases and 5 bases, with 3 bases remaining between them. This CDR3 region has 11 residues. DNA for the CDR3: TGTGCCAGCAGCCGGAATGAAAAACTGTTTTTT. Its translation: CASSRNEKLFF.

The chain uses TRBV10-3 and TRBJ1-4; TRBD1 matches at 8 bases. Germline V lookup: CDR1 ENHRY, CDR2 SYGVKD. Trimming at V came to 6 bases and at J to 5 bases, leaving 5 bases not matched to a gene. The CDR3 is 14 amino acids. The chain's CDR3 is CAISSRQGNEKLFF. The CDR3 nucleotides read TGTGCCATCAGCTCCAGACAGGGGAATGAAAAACTGTTTTTT.

The chain couples TRBV5-1 to TRBJ2-3, with TRBD1 as a possible D gene (7 bases). Looked up from germline, CDR1 is SGHRS and CDR2 is YFSETQ. The CDR3 contains 15 residues. Trimming pared 1 base from V and 2 bases from J, leaving 11 bases between. The CDR3 DNA reads as TGCGCCAGCAGCTTGCAGGGGGGAATCACAGATACGCAGTATTTT. It specifies CASSLQGGITDTQYF.

This clone was detected a few times. The chain is built from TRBV5-1 and TRBJ1-3; no clear D gene. V was shortened by 5 bases and J by 0 bases, with 15 bases between the two germline ends. Germline-derived CDR1 and CDR2 are SGHRS and YFSETQ. CDR3 length equals 16 residues. The CDR3 DNA follows: TGCGCCAGCAGTGGTGGGCAGGCCGACTCTGGAAACACCATATATTTT. The encoded protein is CASSGGQADSGNTIYF.

The rearrangement links TRBV27 to TRBJ1-6; the match to TRBD1 covers 9 bases. The CDR3 has 16 residues. V lost 8 bases and J lost 6; bases outside the gene matches: 11. Germline CDR1 is MNHEY and CDR2 is SMNVEV (reference sequence). The CDR3 region is CASARFPGQGNSPLHF. The CDR3 DNA follows: TGTGCCAGCGCCCGATTCCCGGGACAGGGTAATTCACCCCTCCACTTT.

The CDR3 DNA follows: TGTGCCAGCAGCTTAGGGGGAAGGAGGGAGACCCAGTACTTC. Translated: CASSLGGRRETQYF. The V call is TRBV7-8, the J call TRBJ2-5; a possible D gene is TRBD2 (5 bases). The V gene lost 1 base and the J gene lost 5 bases, with 11 bases spanning the gap. The CDR3 is 14 residues long. Looked up from germline, CDR1 is SGHVS and CDR2 is FQNEAQ.

This chain's CDR3 is CASRRLEGNTEAFF. The DNA of the CDR3 is TGTGCCAGCAGGCGACTCGAGGGGAACACTGAAGCTTTCTTT. The rearrangement uses TRBV6-5 and TRBJ1-1, with D uncertain. V shed 6 bases and J shed 1 base, with 12 bases lying between them. The CDR3 is 14 residues long. The V gene's germline CDR1 is MNHEY and CDR2 SVGAGI.

V is TRBV6-5 and J is TRBJ2-6, with no clear D. The CDR3 is 15 residues long. Trimming took off 7 bases at V and 0 bases at J, with 10 bases between the two ends. Germline-derived CDR1 and CDR2 are MNHEY and SVGAGI. Here the CDR3 reads CASKEFSSGANVLTF. In DNA, the CDR3 is TGTGCCAGCAAAGAGTTTAGCTCTGGGGCCAACGTCCTGACTTTC.

This clone was seen once. The rearrangement links TRBV7-2 to TRBJ1-2, with D possibly TRBD1 on 6 matching bases. Germline V gene sequence: CDR1 SGHTA, CDR2 FQGNSA. Between the trimmed V and J ends, which lost 5 bases and 4 bases, there was a span of 17 bases. The CDR3 contains 15 residues. The CDR3 DNA sequence: TGTGCCAGCAGCCCCAATGGGGGCGCGTCCTATGGCTACACCTTC. This translates into CASSPNGGASYGYTF.

This chain connects TRBV5-1 to TRBJ1-1; D may be TRBD1 (6 bases). There are 14 residues in the CDR3. CDR1 SGHRS and CDR2 YFSETQ come from the germline V gene. V lost 6 bases and J lost 0, with 12 bases in between. CDR3 protein: CASTVGHLNTEAFF. Written as DNA, the CDR3 is TGCGCCAGCACCGTGGGACACTTGAACACTGAAGCTTTCTTT.

The rearrangement uses TRBV10-3 and TRBJ2-3; 10 bases agree with TRBD1. CDR3 length: 15 residues. Germline lookup yields CDR1 ENHRY and CDR2 SYGVKD. V lost 5 bases and J lost 2; bases outside the gene matches: 4. CDR3 amino acids: CAISRDRGHTDTQYF. The CDR3 DNA follows: TGTGCCATCAGTCGGGACAGGGGACACACAGATACGCAGTATTTT.